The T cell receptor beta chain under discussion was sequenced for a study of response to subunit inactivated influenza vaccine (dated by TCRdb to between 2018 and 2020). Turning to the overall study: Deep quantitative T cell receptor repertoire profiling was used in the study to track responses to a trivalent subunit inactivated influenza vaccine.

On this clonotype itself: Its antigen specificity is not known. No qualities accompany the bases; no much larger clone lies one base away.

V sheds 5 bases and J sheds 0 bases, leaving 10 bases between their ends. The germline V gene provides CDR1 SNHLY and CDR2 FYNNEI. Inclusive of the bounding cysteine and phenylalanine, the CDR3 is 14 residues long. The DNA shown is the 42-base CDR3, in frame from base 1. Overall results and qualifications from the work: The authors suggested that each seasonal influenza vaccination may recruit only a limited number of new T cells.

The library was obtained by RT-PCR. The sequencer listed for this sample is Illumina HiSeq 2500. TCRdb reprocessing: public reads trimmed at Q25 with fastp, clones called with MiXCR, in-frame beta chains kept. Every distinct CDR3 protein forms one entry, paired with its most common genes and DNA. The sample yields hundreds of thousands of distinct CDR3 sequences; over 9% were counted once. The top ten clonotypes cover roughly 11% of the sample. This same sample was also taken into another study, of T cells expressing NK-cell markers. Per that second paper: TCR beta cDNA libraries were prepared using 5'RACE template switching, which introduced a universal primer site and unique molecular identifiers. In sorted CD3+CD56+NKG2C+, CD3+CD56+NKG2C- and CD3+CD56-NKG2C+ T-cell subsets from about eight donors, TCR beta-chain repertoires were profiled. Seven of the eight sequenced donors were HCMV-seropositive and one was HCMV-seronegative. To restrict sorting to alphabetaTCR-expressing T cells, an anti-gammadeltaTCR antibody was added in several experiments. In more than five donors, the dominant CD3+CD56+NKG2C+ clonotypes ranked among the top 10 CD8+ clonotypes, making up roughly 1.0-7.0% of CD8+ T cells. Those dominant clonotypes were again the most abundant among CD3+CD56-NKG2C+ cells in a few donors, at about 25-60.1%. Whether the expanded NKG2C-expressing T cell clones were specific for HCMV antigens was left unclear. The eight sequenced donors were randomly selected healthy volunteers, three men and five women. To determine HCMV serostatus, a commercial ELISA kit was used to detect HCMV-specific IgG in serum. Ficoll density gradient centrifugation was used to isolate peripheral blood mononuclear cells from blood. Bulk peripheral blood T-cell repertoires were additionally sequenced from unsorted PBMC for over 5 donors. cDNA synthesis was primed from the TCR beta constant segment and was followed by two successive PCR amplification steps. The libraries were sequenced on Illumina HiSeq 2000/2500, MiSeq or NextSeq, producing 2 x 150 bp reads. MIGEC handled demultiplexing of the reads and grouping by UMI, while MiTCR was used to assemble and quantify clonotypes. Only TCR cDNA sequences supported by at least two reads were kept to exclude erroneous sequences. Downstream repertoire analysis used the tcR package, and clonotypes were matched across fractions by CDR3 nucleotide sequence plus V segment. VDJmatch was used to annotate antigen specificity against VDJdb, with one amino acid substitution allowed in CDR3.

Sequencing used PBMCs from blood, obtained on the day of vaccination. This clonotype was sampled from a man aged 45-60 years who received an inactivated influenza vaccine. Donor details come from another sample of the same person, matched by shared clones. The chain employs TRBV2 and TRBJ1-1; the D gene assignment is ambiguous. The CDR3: CASSPIPLNTEAFF. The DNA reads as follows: TGTGCCAGCAGTCCAATACCCCTGAACACTGAAGCTTTCTTT.